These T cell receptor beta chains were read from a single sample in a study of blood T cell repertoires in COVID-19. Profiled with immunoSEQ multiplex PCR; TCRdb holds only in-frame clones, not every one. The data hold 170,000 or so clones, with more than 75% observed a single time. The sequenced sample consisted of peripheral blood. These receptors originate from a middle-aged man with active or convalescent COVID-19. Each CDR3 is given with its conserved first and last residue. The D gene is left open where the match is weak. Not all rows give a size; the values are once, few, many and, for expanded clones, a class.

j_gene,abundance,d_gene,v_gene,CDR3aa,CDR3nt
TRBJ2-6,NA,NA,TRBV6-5,CASRASGANVLTF,TGTGCCAGCAGGGCATCTGGGGCCAACGTCCTGACTTTC
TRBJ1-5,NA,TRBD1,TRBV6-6,CASSYVTGDQPQHF,TGTGCCAGCAGTTACGTGACAGGGGATCAGCCCCAGCATTTT
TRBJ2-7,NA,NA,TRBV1,CTSSPGQGAVEQYF,TGCACCAGCAGCCCGGGACAGGGGGCTGTCGAGCAGTACTTC
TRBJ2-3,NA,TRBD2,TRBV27,CASSLSRPFSGGLDTQYF,TGTGCCAGCAGTTTATCGAGACCTTTTAGCGGGGGCTTAGATACGCAGTATTTT
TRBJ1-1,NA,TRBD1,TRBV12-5,CASGGDRGGTEAFF,TGTGCTAGTGGTGGGGACAGGGGAGGCACTGAAGCTTTCTTT
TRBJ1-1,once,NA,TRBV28,CASISAGNTEAFF,TGTGCCAGCATCTCAGCGGGGAACACTGAAGCTTTCTTT
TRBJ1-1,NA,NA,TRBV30,CACPAGSGNTEAFF,TGTGCCTGCCCGGCGGGGAGTGGGAACACTGAAGCTTTCTTT
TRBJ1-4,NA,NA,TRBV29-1,CSVERQRNEKLFF,TGCAGCGTTGAGAGACAGCGCAATGAAAAACTGTTTTTT
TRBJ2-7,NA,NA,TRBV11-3,CASKPTGTHYEQYF,TGTGCCAGCAAGCCGACCGGGACACACTACGAGCAGTACTTC
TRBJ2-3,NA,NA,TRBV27,CASNRGGVITDTQYF,TGTGCCAGCAACCGGGGTGGGGTTATCACAGATACGCAGTATTTT
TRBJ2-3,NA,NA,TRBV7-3,CASSPNNRDKRDTQYF,TGTGCCAGCAGCCCCAACAACAGGGACAAAAGGGATACGCAGTATTTT
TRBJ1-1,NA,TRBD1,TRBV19,CASSIEGTGHTEAFF,TGTGCCAGTAGTATTGAAGGGACAGGACACACTGAAGCTTTCTTT
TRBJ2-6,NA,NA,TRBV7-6,CASSLGGLRSGANVLTF,TGTGCCAGCAGCTTAGGCGGACTGCGCTCTGGGGCCAACGTCCTGACTTTC
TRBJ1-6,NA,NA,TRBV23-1,CASSQFVGEDGSPLHF,TGCGCCAGCAGTCAATTCGTAGGGGAAGATGGTTCACCCCTCCACTTT
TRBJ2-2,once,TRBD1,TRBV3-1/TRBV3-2,CASRNRDRGWPGELFF,TGTGCCAGCAGGAACCGGGACAGGGGTTGGCCCGGGGAGCTGTTTTTT
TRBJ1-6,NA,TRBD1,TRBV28,CASSFYGQGAHNNSPLHF,TGTGCCAGCAGTTTCTACGGACAGGGGGCGCACAATAATTCACCCCTCCACTTT
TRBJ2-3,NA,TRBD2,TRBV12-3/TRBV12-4,CASSQAGPDTQYF,TGTGCCAGCAGTCAAGCGGGACCAGATACGCAGTATTTT
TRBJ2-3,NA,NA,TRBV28,CASSPTPGTKDTDTQYF,TGTGCCAGCAGTCCCACTCCCGGGACAAAAGACACAGATACGCAGTATTTT
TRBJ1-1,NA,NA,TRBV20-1,CSASGGLNTEAFF,TGCAGTGCTAGTGGAGGTTTGAACACTGAAGCTTTCTTT
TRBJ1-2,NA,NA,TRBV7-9,CASSDGLPGNYGYTF,TGTGCCAGCAGCGACGGTCTCCCGGGGAACTATGGCTACACCTTC
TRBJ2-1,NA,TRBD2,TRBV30,CAWSGLAGGPFNEQFF,TGTGCCTGGAGCGGGTTAGCGGGGGGGCCTTTTAATGAGCAGTTCTTC
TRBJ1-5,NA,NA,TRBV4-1,CATSREANQPQHF,TGCGCCACCTCCCGGGAGGCCAATCAGCCCCAGCATTTT
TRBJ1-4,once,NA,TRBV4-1,CASRTGEGNEKLFF,TGCGCCAGCAGAACGGGGGAAGGTAATGAAAAACTGTTTTTT
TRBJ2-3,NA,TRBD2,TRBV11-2,CASSLLASGGAVTDTQYF,TGTGCCAGCAGCTTATTGGCCAGCGGGGGGGCCGTCACAGATACGCAGTATTTT
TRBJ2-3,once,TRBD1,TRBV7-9,CASSSSGTGVRGQYF,TGTGCCAGCAGCTCCTCCGGGACAGGGGTTCGGGGGCAGTATTTT
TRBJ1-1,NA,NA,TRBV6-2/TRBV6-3,CASSPPGGENTEAFF,TGTGCCAGCAGTCCCCCGGGGGGGGAGAACACTGAAGCTTTCTTT
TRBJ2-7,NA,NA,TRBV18,CASSPAGTYEQYF,TGTGCCAGCTCACCGGCAGGGACCTACGAGCAGTACTTC
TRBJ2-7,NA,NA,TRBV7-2,CASSEARSSYEQYF,TGTGCCAGCAGCGAAGCGCGGAGCTCCTACGAGCAGTACTTC
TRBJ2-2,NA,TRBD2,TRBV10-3,CAIRDSGGPPNTGELFF,TGTGCCATCAGGGATAGCGGGGGGCCGCCGAACACCGGGGAGCTGTTTTTT
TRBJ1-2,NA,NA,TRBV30,CAWSSGPYGYTF,TGTGCCTGGAGTAGCGGTCCGTATGGCTACACCTTC
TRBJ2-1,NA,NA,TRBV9,CASSVEAGISYNEQFF,TGTGCCAGCAGCGTAGAGGCCGGGATCTCCTACAATGAGCAGTTCTTC
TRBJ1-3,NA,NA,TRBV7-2,CASSLGGEGTGNTIYF,TGTGCCAGCAGCTTAGGCGGCGAGGGAACCGGAAACACCATATATTTT
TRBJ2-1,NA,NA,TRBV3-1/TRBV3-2,CASSLTGNNEQFF,TGTGCCAGCAGCCTTACGGGAAACAATGAGCAGTTCTTC
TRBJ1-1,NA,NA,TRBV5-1,CASTSSPVRRNTEAFF,TGCGCCAGCACCTCCTCACCCGTCCGGAGGAACACTGAAGCTTTCTTT
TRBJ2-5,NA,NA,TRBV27,CASSPQGESVKTQYF,TGTGCCAGCAGTCCCCAGGGTGAGAGCGTAAAGACCCAGTACTTC
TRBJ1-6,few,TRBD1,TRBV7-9,CATDRGTSPLHF,TGTGCCACCGACAGGGGCACTTCACCCCTCCACTTT
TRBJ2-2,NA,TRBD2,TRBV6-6,CASSSPGGRTGELFF,TGTGCCAGCAGTTCCCCGGGGGGGCGAACCGGGGAGCTGTTTTTT
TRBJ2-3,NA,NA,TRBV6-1,CASSAPPAYPITDTQYF,TGTGCCAGCAGTGCACCTCCAGCGTACCCGATCACAGATACGCAGTATTTT
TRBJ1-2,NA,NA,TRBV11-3,CASSFSNGISSGYTF,TGTGCCAGCAGCTTCTCTAACGGGATTTCCTCTGGCTACACCTTC
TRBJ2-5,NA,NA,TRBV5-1,CASSETRSLETQYF,TGCGCCAGCAGCGAGACGAGGTCCCTTGAGACCCAGTACTTC
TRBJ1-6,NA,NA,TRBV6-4,CASSEFGGAGALHF,TGTGCCAGCAGTGAATTTGGGGGCGCGGGGGCCCTCCACTTT
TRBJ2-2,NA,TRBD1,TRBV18,CASSPRGTGQTGELFF,TGTGCCAGCTCACCACGGGGGACAGGGCAAACCGGGGAGCTGTTTTTT
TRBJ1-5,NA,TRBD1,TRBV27,CASRTGGQRQSNQPQHF,TGTGCCAGCAGAACAGGGGGACAGCGACAAAGCAATCAGCCCCAGCATTTT
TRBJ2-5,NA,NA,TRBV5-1,CASSPGPQETQYF,TGCGCCAGCAGCCCGGGTCCGCAAGAGACCCAGTACTTC
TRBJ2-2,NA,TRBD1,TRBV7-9,CASSDIDRDAYGELFF,TGTGCCAGCAGCGACATTGACAGGGATGCGTACGGGGAGCTGTTTTTT
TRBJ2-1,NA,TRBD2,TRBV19,CASNPGGSYNEQFF,TGTGCCAGTAATCCGGGGGGCTCCTACAATGAGCAGTTCTTC
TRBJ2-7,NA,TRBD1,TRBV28,CASSVPRGPLGEQYF,TGTGCCAGCAGTGTCCCCAGGGGGCCGCTGGGAGAGCAGTACTTC
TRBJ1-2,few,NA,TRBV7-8,CASSLGQNYGYTF,TGTGCCAGCAGCTTAGGACAGAACTATGGCTACACCTTC
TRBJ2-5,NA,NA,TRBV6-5,CASSRELQETQYF,TGTGCCAGCAGTCGAGAGCTCCAAGAGACCCAGTACTTC
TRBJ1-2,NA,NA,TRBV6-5,CASSPLWGYTF,TGTGCCAGCAGCCCACTGTGGGGCTACACCTTC
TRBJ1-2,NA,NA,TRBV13,CASSRSGLLEWGYTF,TGTGCCAGCAGCCGGTCGGGACTCCTAGAATGGGGCTACACCTTC
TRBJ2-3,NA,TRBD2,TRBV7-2,CASSSQAAGADTQYF,TGTGCCAGCAGCTCCCAGGCCGCGGGGGCAGATACGCAGTATTTT
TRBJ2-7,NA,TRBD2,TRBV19,CASSIGLAGIEQYF,TGTGCCAGTAGTATTGGGCTAGCGGGGATCGAGCAGTACTTC
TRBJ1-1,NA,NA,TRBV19,CASQQGISTEAFF,TGTGCCTCTCAACAGGGTATTAGCACTGAAGCTTTCTTT
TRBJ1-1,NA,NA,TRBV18,CASSQTEGIWAEAFF,TGTGCCAGCTCTCAAACGGAGGGGATTTGGGCTGAAGCTTTCTTT